The rows below give T cell receptor beta chains drawn from one sample of a study of CD8+ T cells in alopecia areata. TCRdb's copy holds only in-frame clones and misses some; the assay was immunoSEQ multiplex PCR. The repertoire holds 120,000 to 150,000 clones, 45% to 60% seen once, with roughly 6.8% in the top ten. Input material: CD4+ T cells sorted from blood. All receptors come from a human donor with alopecia areata. Each CDR3 is given without its conserved first and last residue.

v_call: TRBV5-1
j_call: TRBJ2-7
cdr3_aa: ASSSRLGYEQY

v_call: TRBV4-1
j_call: TRBJ2-7
cdr3_aa: ASSHPDSWSSYEQY

v_call: TRBV29-1
j_call: TRBJ2-5
cdr3_aa: SVFLYRETQY

v_call: TRBV5-1
j_call: TRBJ2-6
cdr3_aa: ASRPSSGANVLT

v_call: TRBV29-1
j_call: TRBJ1-1
cdr3_aa: SVEVGGNTEAF

v_call: TRBV30
j_call: TRBJ1-3
cdr3_aa: AWSPGDSGNTIY

v_call: TRBV10-3
j_call: TRBJ2-4
cdr3_aa: AIGRDGGSNIQY

v_call: TRBV30
j_call: TRBJ1-5
cdr3_aa: AWSRDKQGHSNQPQH

v_call: TRBV2
j_call: TRBJ2-7
cdr3_aa: ASSDPGGLSYEQY

v_call: TRBV7-8
j_call: TRBJ2-7
cdr3_aa: ASRLGPNPSVYEQY

v_call: TRBV28
j_call: TRBJ2-7
cdr3_aa: ASRGRSEQY

v_call: TRBV6-5
j_call: TRBJ2-1
cdr3_aa: ASSYSGPAVNEQF

v_call: TRBV28
j_call: TRBJ2-3
cdr3_aa: ASSLYSHGLDTQY

v_call: TRBV29-1
j_call: TRBJ2-1
cdr3_aa: SGAQGDEQF

v_call: TRBV13
j_call: TRBJ2-7
cdr3_aa: ASSSRTSGRLGEQY

v_call: TRBV5-1
j_call: TRBJ1-1
cdr3_aa: ASSSNMYTEAF

v_call: TRBV29-1
j_call: TRBJ2-3
cdr3_aa: SVELATDTQY

v_call: TRBV30
j_call: TRBJ2-7
cdr3_aa: AWRSGSGIAGAFYEQY

v_call: TRBV6-1
j_call: TRBJ2-6
cdr3_aa: ATPISSGANVLT

v_call: TRBV28
j_call: TRBJ2-1
cdr3_aa: ASYPGQVSHEQF

v_call: TRBV29-1
j_call: TRBJ1-1
cdr3_aa: SVEYLLGGANTEAF

v_call: TRBV19
j_call: TRBJ2-2
cdr3_aa: ASSARGAIRDDTGELF

v_call: TRBV15
j_call: TRBJ2-5
cdr3_aa: ATSSFGETQY

v_call: TRBV4-1
j_call: TRBJ1-5
cdr3_aa: ASSSDSQRQPQH

v_call: TRBV5-8
j_call: TRBJ1-5
cdr3_aa: ASSSGTGGDQPQH

v_call: TRBV27
j_call: TRBJ1-4
cdr3_aa: ASADRDEKLF

v_call: TRBV29-1
j_call: TRBJ2-5
cdr3_aa: SVPTTSGRVETQY

v_call: TRBV27
j_call: TRBJ2-1
cdr3_aa: ASSAGTSGYNEQF

v_call: TRBV29-1
j_call: TRBJ1-1
cdr3_aa: SVEGLNTEAF

v_call: TRBV5-1
j_call: TRBJ1-4
cdr3_aa: ASSRGQGDEKLF

v_call: TRBV27
j_call: TRBJ1-5
cdr3_aa: ASSLRGGNQPQH

v_call: TRBV5-1
j_call: TRBJ1-2
cdr3_aa: ASSFLGTSGYT

v_call: TRBV19
j_call: TRBJ1-1
cdr3_aa: ASSIGARDTEAF

v_call: TRBV5-1
j_call: TRBJ2-1
cdr3_aa: ASSLPPLAGGNEQF

v_call: TRBV5-1
j_call: TRBJ2-7
cdr3_aa: ASSLRRSGRVYEQY

v_call: TRBV30
j_call: TRBJ2-1
cdr3_aa: AWSRLAGGNEQF

v_call: TRBV27
j_call: TRBJ2-7
cdr3_aa: ASSGQGYEQY

v_call: TRBV5-6
j_call: TRBJ2-2
cdr3_aa: ASSLPPGLTGELF

v_call: TRBV7-9
j_call: TRBJ2-4
cdr3_aa: ASSLDRRNIQY

v_call: TRBV28
j_call: TRBJ2-5
cdr3_aa: ATHKAGRGETQY

v_call: TRBV6-6
j_call: TRBJ2-7
cdr3_aa: ASSLSTGSSYEQY

v_call: TRBV9
j_call: TRBJ1-1
cdr3_aa: ASSVGPGNTEAF

v_call: TRBV29-1
j_call: TRBJ2-3
cdr3_aa: SVTPARDKEGTDTQY

v_call: TRBV5-1
j_call: TRBJ1-2
cdr3_aa: ASSQTTGLGIYGYT

v_call: TRBV28
j_call: TRBJ2-7
cdr3_aa: ASSLFASGLIF

v_call: TRBV5-1
j_call: TRBJ2-2
cdr3_aa: ASSLRTGGASGELF

v_call: TRBV9
j_call: TRBJ2-1
cdr3_aa: ASSSRPENEQF

v_call: TRBV2
j_call: TRBJ2-3
cdr3_aa: ASSPRGGSGATQY

v_call: TRBV11-1
j_call: TRBJ2-2
cdr3_aa: ASSGATSGYPNTGELF

v_call: TRBV9
j_call: TRBJ2-5
cdr3_aa: ASSARTSDETQY

v_call: TRBV10-3
j_call: TRBJ2-5
cdr3_aa: AISALGQGMPQY